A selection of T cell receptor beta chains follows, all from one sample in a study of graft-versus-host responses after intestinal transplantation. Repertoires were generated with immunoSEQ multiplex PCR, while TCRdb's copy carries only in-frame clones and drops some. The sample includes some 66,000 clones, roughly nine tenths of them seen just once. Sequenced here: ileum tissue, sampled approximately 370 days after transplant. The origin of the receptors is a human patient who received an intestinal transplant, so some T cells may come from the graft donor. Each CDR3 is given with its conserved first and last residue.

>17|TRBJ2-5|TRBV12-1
CASSPRLAGEPTETQYF
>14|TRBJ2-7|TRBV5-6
CASSLGQSFYEQYF
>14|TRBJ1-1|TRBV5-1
CASSGTGGNTEAFF
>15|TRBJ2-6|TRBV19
CASSIWGSGANVLTF
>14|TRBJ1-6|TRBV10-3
CAITTGPDNSPLHF
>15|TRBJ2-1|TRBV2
CASRQLAGEYNEQFF
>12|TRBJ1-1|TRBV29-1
CSVGDRVPEAFF
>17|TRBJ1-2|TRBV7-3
CASGLSPYNRGIEGYTF
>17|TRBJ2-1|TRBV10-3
CAISELDRPPGLAEQFF
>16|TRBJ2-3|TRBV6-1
CASSDGLAGYTDTQYF
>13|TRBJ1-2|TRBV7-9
CASSLLSHYGYTF
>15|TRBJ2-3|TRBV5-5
CASSFSGDGTDTQYF
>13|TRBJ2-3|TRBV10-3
CANKGQGRDTQYF
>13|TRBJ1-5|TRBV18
CASSPDRYQPQHF
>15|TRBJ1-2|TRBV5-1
CASSLAWGKDYGYTF
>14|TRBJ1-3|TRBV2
CASSQQGAGNTIYF
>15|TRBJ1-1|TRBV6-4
CASSDFDSMNTEAFF
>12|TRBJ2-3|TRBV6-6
CASSASGDTQYF
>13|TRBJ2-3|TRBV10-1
CASSDRGADTQYF
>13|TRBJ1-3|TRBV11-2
CASETDSGNTIYF
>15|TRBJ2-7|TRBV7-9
CASSQGTVLTYEQYF
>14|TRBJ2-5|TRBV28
CASRYTPAQETQYF
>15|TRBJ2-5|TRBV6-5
CASSYSSAYRETQYF
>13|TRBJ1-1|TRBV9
CASSGLDHTEAFF
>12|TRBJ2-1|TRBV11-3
CASSSSGREQFF
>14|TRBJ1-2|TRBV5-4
CASSLAGSGYGYTF
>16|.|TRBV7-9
CASSLGRDHHSYEQYF
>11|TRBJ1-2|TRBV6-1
CASSGQVYYTF
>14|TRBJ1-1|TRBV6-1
CASSDRQGRTEAFF
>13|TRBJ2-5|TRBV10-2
CACQGKGEETQYF
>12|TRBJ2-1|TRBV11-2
CASSPQGDEQFF
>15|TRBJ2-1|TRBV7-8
CASSLVTGRAHEQFF
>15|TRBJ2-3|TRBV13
CASSFRDSTTDTQYF
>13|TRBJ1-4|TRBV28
CASRPTAQEKLFF
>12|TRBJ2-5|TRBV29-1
CSVHSGQETQYF
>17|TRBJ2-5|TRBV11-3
CASSPIFGPTYQETQYF
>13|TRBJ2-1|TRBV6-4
CASRPTSVGEQFF